Shown below are 27 T cell receptor beta chains from a single sample sequenced in a study of T cell responses to AZD1222 COVID-19 vaccine. Sequencing used immunoSEQ multiplex PCR; TCRdb keeps in-frame clones, though not all of them. The table has some 55,000 clones, 89% seen once; the top ten hold about 2%. Sample: peripheral blood, taken on day 0 of AZD1222 vaccination. All receptors derive from an adult in good health.

This chain joins TRBV24-1 and TRBJ2-1; 11 nucleotides align to TRBD2. CDR3 size: 15 residues. Unmatched junction bases numbered 8, after V lost 5 bases and J lost 9 bases. Germline V gene sequence: CDR1 KGHDR, CDR2 SFDVKD. In nucleotides, the CDR3 is TGTGCCACCAGTGGTTCCGGGACTAGCGGTGGTGAGCAGTTCTTC. Its protein product is CATSGSGTSGGEQFF.

This sequence joins TRBV19 and TRBJ1-5; 12 nucleotides agree with TRBD1. Germline V lookup: CDR1 LNHDA, CDR2 SQIVND (reference sequence). The trim removed 7 bases at V and 2 bases at J, leaving 12 bases unmatched. The CDR3 contains 18 residues. CDR3 loop: CASTNPGQGARGNQPQHF. In DNA form, the CDR3 reads TGTGCCAGTACAAACCCGGGACAGGGGGCGAGAGGCAATCAGCCCCAGCATTTT. Filled out from reference TRBV19 and TRBJ1-5, the complete variable domain reads DGGITQSPKYLFRKEGQNVTLSCEQNLNHDAMYWYRQDPGQGLRLIYYSQIVNDFQKGDIAEGYSVSREKKESFPLTVTSAQKNPTAFYLCASTNPGQGARGNQPQHFGDGTRLSIL.

CDR3 loop: CASSPVRGRNTGELFF. CDR3 sequence (DNA): TGTGCCAGCAGCCCCGTGCGGGGGAGAAACACCGGGGAGCTGTTTTTT. The chain links TRBV7-3 to TRBJ2-2; 7 bases match TRBD2. Germline V gene lookup returns CDR1 SGHTA and CDR2 FQGTGA. The ends lost 5 bases at V and 2 bases at J; junction bases unmatched: 8. This CDR3 region has 16 residues.

J is TRBJ1-5 and V is TRBV6-5; possibly TRBD1 for D (5 bases). The CDR3 runs 16 residues. Per germline, CDR1 MNHEY and CDR2 SVGAGI. Between the trimmed V and J ends, which lost 0 bases and 4 bases, there was a span of 13 bases. CDR3 loop: CASSYSGSGLNQPQHF. The CDR3, as DNA: TGTGCCAGCAGTTACTCGGGTTCAGGGCTAAATCAGCCCCAGCATTTT.

This clone was seen a single time. The V call is TRBV7-2, the J call TRBJ1-1; no firm D call. The CDR3 sequence is 14 residues long. Germline V gives CDR1 SGHTA, CDR2 FQGNSA. The germline V and J ends were trimmed by 0 bases and 8 bases, with 13 bases remaining between them. CDR3 amino acids: CASSLARAAREAFF. The CDR3 coding sequence is TGTGCCAGCAGCTTAGCGCGGGCAGCGAGAGAAGCTTTCTTT.

This clone was counted between two and nine times. The V and J genes are TRBV7-3 and TRBJ1-3; no clear D. V was cut by 5 bases and J by 0 bases, with 17 bases left in between. From germline, CDR1 is SGHTA and CDR2 FQGTGA. The CDR3 has 17 residues. CDR3 protein: CASSPQPISSSGNTIYF. Written as DNA, the CDR3 is TGTGCCAGCAGCCCTCAGCCCATCTCAAGCTCTGGAAACACCATATATTTT.

J is TRBJ2-2 and V is TRBV6-2 or TRBV6-3; D gene ambiguous. There are 13 residues in the CDR3. In germline, CDR1 is MNHEY, CDR2 SVGEGT. The germline V and J ends were trimmed by 2 bases and 0 bases, with 1 base remaining between them. CDR3 loop: CASSYTNTGELFF. DNA for the CDR3: TGTGCCAGCAGTTACACGAACACCGGGGAGCTGTTTTTT.

The CDR3 loop reads CASSPRTQWDTLYEQYF. CDR3 in DNA: TGTGCCAGTAGTCCACGTACTCAATGGGACACCCTCTACGAGCAGTACTTC. This chain connects TRBV19 to TRBJ2-7; tentative D call: TRBD1 (6 bases). The length of the CDR3 is 17 residues. The germline CDR1 and CDR2 sequences are LNHDA and SQIVND (reference sequence). Trimming shortened V by 5 bases and J by 3 bases, and 23 bases separated the two germline ends.

The V call is TRBV4-2, the J call TRBJ2-3; 9 bases match TRBD2. The germline V gene has CDR1 LGHNA and CDR2 YNFKEQ. This CDR3 spans 18 amino acids. V was pared by 4 bases and J by 0 bases, with 11 bases of the junction left unmatched. CDR3 coding DNA: TGTGCCAGCAGCCCAGGGGGTAGCGGGAGAGCTAGCACAGATACGCAGTATTTT. Protein sequence: CASSPGGSGRASTDTQYF.

J is TRBJ1-4 and V is TRBV6-5; 8 bases map to TRBD1. The CDR3 loop spans 12 amino acids. Germline V lookup: CDR1 MNHEY, CDR2 SVGAGI. J was trimmed by 8 bases and V by 6 bases; bases with no gene match: 2. The CDR3 bases are TGTGCCAGCAGCCGGACAGGGGAAAAACTGTTTTTT. Amino acid sequence: CASSRTGEKLFF.

This chain connects TRBV29-1 to TRBJ2-7; 8 nucleotides agree with TRBD1. The CDR3 totals 14 residues. CDR1 is SQVTM, CDR2 ANQGSEA, per germline. Losses at the gene ends were 4 bases for V and 6 bases for J; bases not matched to a gene: 11. The CDR3 DNA reads as TGCAGCGTTGGGGCGGCAGGGGGCGTCTCCGAGCAGTACTTC. It yields the protein CSVGAAGGVSEQYF.

This clone was seen a few times. The chain employs TRBV2 and TRBJ2-6; D remains ambiguous. CDR1 and CDR2 from the germline V gene are SNHLY and FYNNEI. Trimming shortened V by 4 bases and J by 0 bases, and 10 bases separated the two germline ends. This CDR3 region has 16 residues. The CDR3 DNA reads TGTGCCAGCAGTGTCGGTGGCCGCTCTGGGGCCAACGTCCTGACTTTC. Protein: CASSVGGRSGANVLTF.

This clone was detected only once. The chain carries TRBV19 and TRBJ2-6; 7 nucleotides agree with TRBD1. J was trimmed by 0 bases and V by 5 bases; bases with no gene match: 10. The CDR3 covers 18 residues. Germline loops: CDR1 LNHDA, CDR2 SQIVND (reference sequence). The CDR3 sequence: CASSPWDSSSSGANVLTF. The CDR3 DNA reads as TGTGCCAGTAGTCCATGGGACAGCTCGAGCTCTGGGGCCAACGTCCTGACTTTC.

The rearrangement uses TRBV12-3 or TRBV12-4 and TRBJ2-5, with a tentative D call TRBD2 (5 bases). The CDR3 extends over 13 amino acids. V was clipped by 3 bases and J by 0 bases, with 5 bases between them. CDR3 residues: CASSFGDQETQYF. The CDR3 DNA is TGTGCCAGCAGTTTCGGGGACCAAGAGACCCAGTACTTC.

J is TRBJ1-3 and V is TRBV18, with no clear D. The CDR3 covers 15 residues. Germline V gene data show CDR1 as KGHSH and CDR2 as LQKENI. The V gene lost 0 bases and the J gene lost 0 bases, with 6 bases spanning the gap. The CDR3 DNA reads TGTGCCAGCTCACCACCGCGGGGCTCTGGAAACACCATATATTTT. Amino acids: CASSPPRGSGNTIYF.

The rearrangement joins TRBV7-9 to TRBJ2-2; TRBD2 matches at 8 bases. The CDR3 extends over 19 amino acids. V shed 5 bases, J shed 2 bases, and the junction held 16 bases outside the gene matches. Per germline, CDR1 SEHNR and CDR2 FQNEAQ (reference sequence). The DNA for the CDR3 is TGTGCCAGCAGCCCCAGCCCAGGACTAGCCATCCTTAACACCGGGGAGCTGTTTTTT. Translating it yields CASSPSPGLAILNTGELFF.

This chain joins TRBV12-3 or TRBV12-4 and TRBJ2-5; D not resolved. Trimming shortened V by 6 bases and J by 5 bases, and 10 bases separated the two germline ends. The length of the CDR3 is 12 residues. The CDR3 loop reads CASSFLSETQYF. The CDR3 nucleotides are TGTGCCAGCAGCTTCCTTTCCGAGACCCAGTACTTC.

This chain's CDR3 is CASCSGLRTDTQYF. The CDR3 DNA reads as TGCGCCAGCTGCTCGGGACTTCGCACAGATACGCAGTATTTT. J is TRBJ2-3 and V is TRBV5-1, with D possibly TRBD2 on 6 matching bases. CDR1 is SGHRS and CDR2 is YFSETQ in the germline V gene. The CDR3 spans 14 residues. V was cut by 7 bases and J by 1 base, with 13 bases left in between.

The chain couples TRBV21-1 to TRBJ2-1; the table's TRBD2 call for D was not verified on the DNA. TRBV21-1 is recorded as a pseudogene. The CDR3 has 16 amino acids. The CDR3, as DNA: TGTGCCAGCAGCATAGGGCGGGAGGGCCGAATCGTTGAGCAGTTCTTC. Translation gives CASSIGREGRIVEQFF.

The chain couples TRBV27 to TRBJ2-7; possibly TRBD2 for D (6 bases). This CDR3 contains 16 residues. CDR1 MNHEY and CDR2 SMNVEV come from the germline V gene (reference sequence). V was shortened by 2 bases and J by 1 base, with 15 bases between the two germline ends. This CDR3 reads CASSLTPLSGSYEQYF. CDR3 nucleotide sequence: TGTGCCAGCAGTTTAACCCCGCTTAGCGGATCCTACGAGCAGTACTTC.

This chain connects TRBV5-1 to TRBJ2-2, with 7 positions matching TRBD1. After removal of 4 bases from V and 2 bases from J, the junction contained 5 bases not matched to a gene. The CDR3 has 15 amino acids. Germline V lookup: CDR1 SGHRS, CDR2 YFSETQ. CDR3 coding DNA: TGCGCCAGCAGCCCAGGACAGGTTAACACCGGGGAGCTGTTTTTT. This sequence encodes CASSPGQVNTGELFF.

V is TRBV29-1 and J is TRBJ1-5; D is unresolved. V dropped 0 bases and J dropped 3 bases, with 12 bases sitting between them. The CDR3 spans 15 residues. Germline assignment: CDR1 SQVTM and CDR2 ANQGSEA. In DNA form, the CDR3 reads TGCAGCGTTGAAGATCGGACGGGCAACAATCAGCCCCAGCATTTT. Its protein product is CSVEDRTGNNQPQHF.

As concerns this clone: The same CDR3 is also encoded by other DNA sequences in this sample. The rearrangement links TRBV7-9 to TRBJ2-1, with 7 positions matching TRBD2. This CDR3 spans 16 amino acids. The germline V gene has CDR1 SEHNR and CDR2 FQNEAQ (reference sequence). V lost 1 base, J lost 0 bases, and 3 bases stayed unmatched. CDR3 sequence reads: CASSLGAGSSYNEQFF. DNA of the CDR3: TGTGCCAGCAGCTTAGGAGCGGGGAGCTCCTACAATGAGCAGTTCTTC.

The rearrangement joins TRBV4-1 to TRBJ2-1; D assignment may be TRBD1 or TRBD2 (5 bases each). This CDR3 region has 16 residues. Looked up from germline, CDR1 is MGHRA and CDR2 is YSYEKL. The ends were cut back, 1 base at V and 6 bases at J, with 16 bases in the middle. Here the CDR3 reads CASSQGTGTYSNEQFF. CDR3 DNA sequence: TGCGCCAGCAGCCAAGGCACCGGGACGTACTCCAATGAGCAGTTCTTC.

This clone was seen more than once but under ten times. The V call is TRBV11-2, the J call TRBJ1-1, with unresolved D. The CDR3 sequence is 15 residues long. CDR1 and CDR2 from the germline V gene are SGHAT and FQNNGV. The DNA of the CDR3 is TGTGCTACCCAAGGGATGGGGTTTGGGTACACTGAAGCTTTCTTT. Its protein is CATQGMGFGYTEAFF.

The V gene is TRBV18, the J gene TRBJ1-1, with D maybe TRBD1 (5 bases). The germline V gene encodes CDR1 KGHSH and CDR2 LQKENI. This CDR3 comprises 13 residues. V gave up 4 bases and J gave up 1 base, with 7 bases separating them. CDR3 bases: TGTGCCAGCTCACAAGGGGAGAACACTGAAGCTTTCTTT. Protein sequence: CASSQGENTEAFF.

The genes are TRBV3-1 (or the pseudogene TRBV3-2) and TRBJ1-2; TRBD1 might be the D (5 bases). Between the trimmed V and J ends, which lost 4 bases and 1 base, there was a span of 13 bases. The germline V gene encodes CDR1 LGHDT and CDR2 YNNKEL (reference sequence). The length of the CDR3 is 15 residues. The CDR3 protein is CASSRGGGDNYGYTF. CDR3 sequence (DNA): TGTGCCAGCAGCCGTGGTGGGGGAGATAACTATGGCTACACCTTC.